The clone carrying this T cell receptor beta chain has just a few counts. This sample is part of a study of identical twins. In germline, CDR1 is SGHVS, CDR2 FQNEAQ. The CDR3 is 16 amino acids. J gave up 4 bases and V 4 bases, and 8 bases lay outside the gene matches. Each CDR3 protein is one row after TCRdb ran MiXCR on the 5' RACE reads. The sample carries hundreds of thousands of distinct CDR3 sequences, roughly 6% recorded once. There were only healthy Caucasians among the donors. This receptor was obtained from a man younger than 30 in good health. Material: naive T cells sorted from blood. The chain is built from TRBV7-8 and TRBJ2-1; 9 nucleotides agree with TRBD1. The CDR3 region is CASSSAGTGSYNEQFF. The CDR3 DNA follows: TGTGCCAGCAGCTCAGCCGGGACAGGGTCTTACAATGAGCAGTTCTTC. Together with reference TRBV7-8 and TRBJ2-1, the CDR3 gives the full variable domain: GAGVSQSPRYKVAKRGQDVALRCDPISGHVSLFWYQQALGQGPEFLTYFQNEAQLDKSGLPSDRFFAERPEGSVSTLKIQRTQQEDSAVYLCASSSAGTGSYNEQFFGPGTRLTVL.